The 11 T cell receptor beta chains below were found in one sample sequenced in a study of naive and memory T cell subsets. Ligated cDNA underwent four rounds of PCR with nested alpha and beta constant region primers and SP2. TCRdb redid the calling of the 5' RACE reads with MiXCR, one entry per CDR3 protein. The sample lists 55,000 to 70,000 distinct CDR3 sequences; 6% to 8% were seen once. A UMI-containing oligonucleotide was joined by 3' ligation to the TCR cDNA template. The source of these receptors is a female donor in good health.

The rearrangement links TRBV7-8 to TRBJ2-7; possible D gene TRBD1, 6 bases. Germline V gene lookup returns CDR1 SGHVS and CDR2 FQNEAQ. The length of the CDR3 is 13 residues. The germline V and J ends were trimmed by 3 bases and 5 bases, with 11 bases remaining between them. This CDR3 reads CASSLDGGHEQYF. The CDR3 DNA is TGTGCCAGCAGCTTGGATGGGGGCCACGAGCAGTACTTC.

This clonotype was seen ten or more times. The chain joins TRBV7-2 to TRBJ2-3; no firm D call. V dropped 5 bases and J dropped 1 base, with 10 bases sitting between them. There are 14 residues in the CDR3. CDR1 is SGHTA and CDR2 is FQGNSA in the germline V gene. The CDR3 loop is CASSPQRGTDTQYF. The CDR3 coding sequence is TGTGCCAGCAGCCCTCAAAGGGGCACAGATACGCAGTATTTT.

J is TRBJ2-7 and V is TRBV29-1, with 10 bases fitting TRBD2. The germline CDR1 and CDR2 sequences are SQVTM and ANQGSEA. J lost 0 bases, V lost 4 bases, and 0 bases had no gene match. The length of the CDR3 is 13 residues. The CDR3 spells CSVGLAGSYEQYF. Here the CDR3 DNA reads TGCAGCGTTGGACTAGCGGGCTCCTACGAGCAGTACTTC.

The table lists this clonotype with many counts. The V call is TRBV6-5, the J call TRBJ1-2, with D maybe TRBD1 (5 bases). This CDR3 is built from 15 residues. V was cut by 0 bases and J by 6 bases, with 14 bases left in between. Germline lookup yields CDR1 MNHEY and CDR2 SVGAGI. CDR3 nucleotides: TGTGCCAGCAGTTACTCGGGGACCAAAACTGATGGCTACACCTTC. Its translation: CASSYSGTKTDGYTF.

This clonotype was seen many times. This chain links TRBV6-5 with TRBJ1-1; no definite D call. Trimming stripped 2 bases from V and 4 bases from J, with 8 bases between. Germline CDR1 MNHEY, CDR2 SVGAGI. This CDR3 region has 13 residues. This chain's CDR3 is CASSYDPTTEAFF. The CDR3 DNA sequence: TGTGCCAGCAGTTACGACCCAACCACTGAAGCTTTCTTT.

Of note for this clonotype: Germline is not matched at one junction end, which may reflect a read error. The chain uses TRBV2 and TRBJ2-7, with 11 bases identical to TRBD2. The CDR3 is made up of 13 amino acids. Looked up from germline, CDR1 is SNHLY and CDR2 is FYNNEI. CDR3 sequence (DNA): TGTGCCAGCAGTGAATTACTAGCGGGGGCTGTGGGCTTC. Amino acid sequence: CASSELLAGAVGF.

This rearrangement joins TRBV12-3 or TRBV12-4 to TRBJ2-3; maybe TRBD2 (6 bases). V lost 3 bases, J lost 0 bases, and 13 bases lay in between. The CDR3 runs to 16 residues. CDR3 amino acids: CASSFSPLASTDTQYF. The CDR3 bases are TGTGCCAGCAGTTTTTCCCCCCTAGCGAGCACAGATACGCAGTATTTT.

This clonotype was detected ten times or more. The chain joins TRBV7-2 to TRBJ1-2; 7 bases match TRBD1. Germline CDR1 SGHTA, CDR2 FQGNSA. This CDR3 region has 15 residues. The J segment lost 4 bases and the V segment lost 5 bases, leaving 10 bases of the junction unmatched. The CDR3 loop reads CASSPGRDRIYGYTF. The CDR3 nucleotides are TGTGCCAGCAGCCCCGGCAGGGACAGAATCTATGGCTACACCTTC. Complete variable domain (other parts from reference TRBV7-2 and TRBJ1-2): GAGVSQSPSNKVTEKGKDVELRCDPISGHTALYWYRQSLGQGLEFLIYFQGNSAPDKSGLPSDRFSAERTGGSVSTLTIQRTQQEDSAVYLCASSPGRDRIYGYTFGSGTRLTVV.

The chain has TRBV19 and TRBJ2-7; 7 nucleotides align to TRBD1. Germline V CDR1 and CDR2: LNHDA, SQIVND (reference sequence). Trimming took 4 bases from V and 6 from J; bases not matched to a gene: 9. This CDR3 contains 14 residues. The CDR3 bases are TGTGCCAGTAGTAGCCTGGGGACAGATGGCGAGCAGTACTTC. It is translated as CASSSLGTDGEQYF.

At least ten counts were recorded for this clonotype. V usage is TRBV7-8 and J usage is TRBJ1-5; 8 bases are a match to TRBD1. Germline assignment: CDR1 SGHVS and CDR2 FQNEAQ. This CDR3 has 16 amino acids. V shed 2 bases and J 7 bases; nucleotides not matched to a gene: 10. CDR3 DNA: TGTGCCAGCAGCTTATACGAGACAGGGGTGCACCAGCCCCAGCATTTT. It is translated as CASSLYETGVHQPQHF.

This clonotype was found many times. The chain has TRBV5-1 and TRBJ1-6; D perhaps matches TRBD1 (6 bases). The germline V gene has CDR1 SGHRS and CDR2 YFSETQ. This CDR3 comprises 14 residues. Between the trimmed V and J ends, which lost 4 bases and 14 bases, there was a span of 19 bases. The chain's CDR3 is CASSLRTAEGSLHF. The CDR3 DNA reads TGCGCCAGCAGCCTTCGGACAGCGGAGGGATCCCTCCACTTT.